The 9 T cell receptor beta chains presented below share a single source sample, sequenced in a study of blood T cell repertoires in COVID-19. The method was immunoSEQ multiplex PCR; TCRdb's version includes in-frame clones alone and lacks a portion of them. This repertoire shows some 300,000 clones, over 80% found once; its top ten account for around 3.9%. The sequenced sample consisted of peripheral blood. Every receptor here comes from a woman between 50 and 59 years old with active or convalescent COVID-19.

The gene calls are TRBV30 and TRBJ2-1, with 8 bases aligning to TRBD2. This CDR3 has 20 residues. The germline CDR1 and CDR2 sequences are GTSNPN and SVGIG (reference sequence). V was clipped by 1 base and J by 0 bases; unmatched bases: 17. CDR3 nucleotide sequence: TGTGCCTGGAGTGGAAAGAGGCGAGCGGGAGACCCGAGCTCCTACAATGAGCAGTTCTTC. Its translation: CAWSGKRRAGDPSSYNEQFF.

This clone was counted a single time. This sequence joins TRBV19 and TRBJ2-2, with TRBD1 matching over 12 bases. The germline V gene has CDR1 LNHDA and CDR2 SQIVND (reference sequence). This CDR3 spans 15 amino acids. With 4 bases clipped from V and 8 bases from J, the junction kept 5 bases outside the gene matches. CDR3 amino acids: CASSTGQGAAGELFF. The CDR3 bases are TGTGCCAGTAGTACGGGACAGGGGGCCGCGGGGGAGCTGTTTTTT.

The chain couples TRBV19 to TRBJ2-7; the D gene is possibly TRBD2 (6 bases). V dropped 1 base and J dropped 7 bases, with 14 bases sitting between them. Germline V gene data show CDR1 as LNHDA and CDR2 as SQIVND (reference sequence). The CDR3 runs to 14 residues. CDR3 region: CASSIGSGSGEQYF. The DNA for the CDR3 is TGTGCCAGTAGTATAGGGAGCGGGTCGGGTGAGCAGTACTTC.

This chain uses TRBV27 with TRBJ2-3, with 9 bases matching TRBD2. The germline gives CDR1 MNHEY, CDR2 SMNVEV (reference sequence). J was trimmed by 7 bases and V by 5 bases; bases with no gene match: 10. The CDR3 runs to 15 residues. The CDR3 DNA sequence: TGTGCCAGCAGTCATCAGGAGACTAGCGGATATACGCAGTATTTT. Amino acids: CASSHQETSGYTQYF.

The CDR3 protein is CASSSSLENTEAFF. CDR3 bases: TGTGCCAGCAGTTCCTCCTTAGAGAACACTGAAGCTTTCTTT. The genes are TRBV6-5 and TRBJ1-1; D call uncertain. Germline-derived CDR1 and CDR2 are MNHEY and SVGAGI. Trimming removed 4 bases from V and 1 base from J, with 10 bases in between. CDR3 size: 14 residues.

The chain links TRBV29-1 to TRBJ1-1, with D possibly being TRBD1 (5 bases). The CDR3 extends over 11 amino acids. Germline V gene sequence: CDR1 SQVTM, CDR2 ANQGSEA. CDR3 nucleotide sequence: TGCAGTGGGGGGGGGAACACTGAAGCTTTCTTT. Encoded protein: CSGGGNTEAFF.

The rearrangement uses TRBV6-5 and TRBJ2-7; D is ambiguous. This CDR3 is built from 14 residues. Looked up from germline, CDR1 is MNHEY and CDR2 is SVGAGI. Trimming shortened V by 7 bases and J by 0 bases, and 13 bases separated the two germline ends. CDR3 loop: CASKMERSSYEQYF. DNA for the CDR3: TGTGCCAGCAAAATGGAGAGGAGCTCCTACGAGCAGTACTTC.

The genes are TRBV12-3 or TRBV12-4 and TRBJ2-1; D is unclear. The CDR3 is made up of 11 amino acids. The V gene lost 9 bases and the J gene lost 4 bases, with 7 bases spanning the gap. The CDR3 region has the DNA TGTGCCAGTACACAGTACAATGAGCAGTTCTTC. It encodes CASTQYNEQFF.

V gene TRBV3-1 (or the pseudogene TRBV3-2) combines with J gene TRBJ2-5; 11 bases match TRBD1. The CDR3 loop spans 15 amino acids. V dropped 1 base and J dropped 6; count of bases not matched to a gene: 4. CDR1 and CDR2 (germline): LGHDT, YNNKEL (reference sequence). CDR3 sequence: CASSQGTGGVKTQYF. The CDR3 DNA follows: TGTGCCAGCAGCCAAGGGACAGGGGGCGTGAAGACCCAGTACTTC.